Presented here are 10 T cell receptor beta chains from one specimen sequenced in a study of T cells after yellow fever vaccination. TCRdb processed the 5' RACE reads anew with MiXCR; each CDR3 protein has one entry. Among about 630,000 distinct CDR3 sequences, 9% to 15% were seen once, and the ten largest hold under 15%. The starting material was PBMCs, obtained on the day of the yellow fever booster vaccination. The receptors here all came from a man aged 25 to 40 who received the YFV17D yellow fever vaccine.

The CDR3 coding sequence is TGTGCCAGCAGGCCCTCACAGGGACCGAACACTGAAGCTTTCTTT. This gives the protein CASRPSQGPNTEAFF. This rearrangement joins TRBV7-9 to TRBJ1-1, with a weak D call TRBD1 (6 bases). With 6 bases removed from V and 1 base from J, the gap between germline ends came to 15 bases. CDR3 length: 15 amino acids. Germline V CDR1 and CDR2: SEHNR, FQNEAQ (reference sequence).

This clonotype was seen repeatedly, ten times or more. The CDR3 region is CASSVLGLMNTEAFF. The DNA for the CDR3 is TGTGCCAGCAGTGTTCTCGGGCTGATGAACACTGAAGCTTTCTTT. The genes are TRBV6-1 and TRBJ1-1, with unresolved D. Trimming cost V 4 bases and J 0 bases, with 12 bases left between them. The CDR3 spans 15 residues. CDR1 and CDR2 (germline): MNHNS, SASEGT.

This chain uses TRBV7-2 with TRBJ2-4; D is unclear. CDR3 length equals 14 residues. V was pared by 1 base and J by 8 bases, with 12 bases between. Germline V CDR1 and CDR2: SGHTA, FQGNSA. The CDR3: CASSLVAFSHIQYF. The CDR3, as DNA: TGTGCCAGCAGCTTAGTGGCATTTTCCCACATTCAGTACTTC.

This clonotype was counted between two and nine times. This chain links TRBV2 with TRBJ2-1; D may be TRBD2 (6 bases). The CDR3 is made up of 15 amino acids. In germline, CDR1 is SNHLY, CDR2 FYNNEI. Trimming left V 6 bases short and J 4 bases short, with 16 bases between. CDR3 in amino acids: CASSLARDPYNEQFF. The CDR3 coding sequence is TGTGCCAGCAGCCTAGCGCGGGACCCATACAATGAGCAGTTCTTC.

This clonotype was observed a handful of times. J is TRBJ2-1 and V is TRBV24-1; D gene ambiguous. This CDR3 has 11 residues. Germline CDR1 is KGHDR and CDR2 is SFDVKD. V was pared by 6 bases and J by 6 bases, with 5 bases between. DNA of the CDR3: TGTGCCACCAGTCGCTCCAATGAGCAGTTCTTC. Amino acids: CATSRSNEQFF.

This clonotype appeared a few times. The chain links TRBV20-1 to TRBJ2-5, with D perhaps given as TRBD1 or TRBD2 (6 bases each). The V and J ends lost 0 bases and 4 bases respectively, with 12 bases between them. CDR1 is DFQATT and CDR2 is SNEGSKA in the germline V gene (reference sequence). There are 14 residues in the CDR3. The CDR3 region has the DNA TGCAGTGCTAGAGATTTGGGGGGCGGAGAGACCCAGTACTTC. Residues: CSARDLGGGETQYF.

This clonotype was counted at least ten times. The chain carries TRBV6-2 or TRBV6-3 and TRBJ1-4; no definite D call. This CDR3 region has 15 residues. The V gene's germline CDR1 is MNHEY and CDR2 SVGEGT. The ends were cut back, 5 bases at V and 5 bases at J, with 15 bases in the middle. The CDR3 bases are TGTGCCAGCAGTGACCGAGGAAGGCCGAATGAAAAACTGTTTTTT. Amino acids: CASSDRGRPNEKLFF.

The table lists this clonotype with a few counts. This sequence joins TRBV3-1 and TRBJ2-1; 10 nucleotides match TRBD2. The V and J ends lost 4 bases and 4 bases, in that order; junction bases with no gene match: 10. The CDR3 spans 17 residues. Germline V lookup: CDR1 LGHDT, CDR2 YNNKEL (reference sequence). This CDR3 is CASSPNPLAGSYNEQFF. In DNA, the CDR3 is TGTGCCAGCAGCCCCAACCCACTAGCGGGATCATACAATGAGCAGTTCTTC.

This clonotype showed up just a few times. The rearrangement joins TRBV20-1 to TRBJ1-4; weak D call: TRBD1 (6 bases). The CDR3 is 13 amino acids. The V gene's germline CDR1 is DFQATT and CDR2 SNEGSKA (reference sequence). The V end lost 6 bases, the J end lost 8 bases, and 16 bases lay between the germline ends. This CDR3 is CSATRGGWEKLFF. CDR3 in DNA: TGCAGTGCAACCCGAGGGGGTTGGGAAAAACTGTTTTTT.

The table lists this clonotype with a few counts. This chain joins TRBV3-1 and TRBJ2-3; no clear D. CDR1 is LGHDT and CDR2 is YNNKEL in the germline V gene (reference sequence). Trimming stripped 3 bases from V and 0 bases from J, with 7 bases between. The CDR3 runs to 14 residues. The CDR3 coding sequence is TGTGCCAGCAGCCAGCGAGGTAGCACAGATACGCAGTATTTT. Encoded protein: CASSQRGSTDTQYF.